The entry that follows covers one T cell receptor (beta chain) sequence. Its antigen is not yet known. Base-call qualities are not available, and no considerably larger clone is one nucleotide away. Library creation used the immunoSEQ multiplex PCR assay. Sourced from immuneACCESS, this table was stored by TCRdb with only in-frame sequences that have V and J called. A share of the clones is absent; for the studies checked, an unresolved V gene accounts for under half, and the remainder has no known explanation. The sample table records roughly 40,000 clones; 90% to 95% of these occur just once. The ten largest clones capture 0.9% of the sample. This record belongs to a study of ipilimumab plus nivolumab after autologous stem cell transplantation (dated by TCRdb to the early 2020s). With respect to the entire study: A median of about 5 ipilimumab doses and 7 or 8 nivolumab doses was received by trial patients. The intent-to-treat population of the trial was made up of 30 to 40 patients. The trial enrolled patients with high-risk diffuse large B cell lymphoma, mature T cell lymphoma, or multiple myeloma undergoing autologous transplant. Patients in the myeloma cohort were either high-risk and transplant-naive or had relapsed within 3 years of a first autologous transplant.

Overall study outcomes, separate from this receptor: The authors concluded that, as post-transplant consolidation, combined checkpoint inhibition appeared tolerable. The authors stated that profiles of the T cell receptor repertoire, regulatory T cell phenotype and gut microbiota provided a biologic rationale for studying this approach further.

Checkpoint therapy was initiated 14 to 28 days after autologous transplant, and ipilimumab was administered at 1 mg/kg intravenously on day 1 of selected weeks. Nivolumab was administered at 3 mg/kg intravenously on day 1 of weeks 1, 4, 7, 10, and every two weeks through week 26. Combined checkpoint inhibition with ipilimumab and nivolumab as consolidation after autologous stem cell transplantation was tested in a Phase Ib clinical trial. Here V drops 7 bases and J drops 6 bases, and the junction holds 8 bases not matched to any gene. Spanning cysteine to phenylalanine, the CDR3 consists of 12 amino acids. Of the read, only the CDR3 DNA is kept; its 36 bases are in frame from base 1. CDR1 and CDR2 were assigned from the germline V gene as SQVTM and ANQGSEA.

The sample in question was PBMCs, obtained in a trial of ipilimumab plus nivolumab as post-transplant consolidation. The source of this sequence is a male donor with multiple myeloma. Rearrangement joined TRBV29-1 to TRBJ1-1, and 7 junction bases match TRBD1. The CDR3 in this case is CSAGQALPEAFF. The nucleotide sequence is TGCAGCGCCGGACAGGCGTTGCCTGAAGCTTTCTTT.